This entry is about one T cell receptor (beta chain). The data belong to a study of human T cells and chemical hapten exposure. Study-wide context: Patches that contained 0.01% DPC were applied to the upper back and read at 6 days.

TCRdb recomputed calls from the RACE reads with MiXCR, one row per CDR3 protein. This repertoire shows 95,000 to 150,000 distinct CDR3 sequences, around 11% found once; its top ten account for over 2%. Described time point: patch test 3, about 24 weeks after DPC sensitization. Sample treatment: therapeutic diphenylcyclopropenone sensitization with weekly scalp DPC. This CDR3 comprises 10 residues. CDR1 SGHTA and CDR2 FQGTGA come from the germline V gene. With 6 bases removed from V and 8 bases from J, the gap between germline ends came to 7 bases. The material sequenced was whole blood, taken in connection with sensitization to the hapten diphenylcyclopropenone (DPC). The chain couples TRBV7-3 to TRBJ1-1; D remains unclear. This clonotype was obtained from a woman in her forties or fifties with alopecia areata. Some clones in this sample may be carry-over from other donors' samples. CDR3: CASRPREAFF. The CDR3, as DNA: TGTGCCAGCAGACCTCGCGAAGCTTTCTTT.